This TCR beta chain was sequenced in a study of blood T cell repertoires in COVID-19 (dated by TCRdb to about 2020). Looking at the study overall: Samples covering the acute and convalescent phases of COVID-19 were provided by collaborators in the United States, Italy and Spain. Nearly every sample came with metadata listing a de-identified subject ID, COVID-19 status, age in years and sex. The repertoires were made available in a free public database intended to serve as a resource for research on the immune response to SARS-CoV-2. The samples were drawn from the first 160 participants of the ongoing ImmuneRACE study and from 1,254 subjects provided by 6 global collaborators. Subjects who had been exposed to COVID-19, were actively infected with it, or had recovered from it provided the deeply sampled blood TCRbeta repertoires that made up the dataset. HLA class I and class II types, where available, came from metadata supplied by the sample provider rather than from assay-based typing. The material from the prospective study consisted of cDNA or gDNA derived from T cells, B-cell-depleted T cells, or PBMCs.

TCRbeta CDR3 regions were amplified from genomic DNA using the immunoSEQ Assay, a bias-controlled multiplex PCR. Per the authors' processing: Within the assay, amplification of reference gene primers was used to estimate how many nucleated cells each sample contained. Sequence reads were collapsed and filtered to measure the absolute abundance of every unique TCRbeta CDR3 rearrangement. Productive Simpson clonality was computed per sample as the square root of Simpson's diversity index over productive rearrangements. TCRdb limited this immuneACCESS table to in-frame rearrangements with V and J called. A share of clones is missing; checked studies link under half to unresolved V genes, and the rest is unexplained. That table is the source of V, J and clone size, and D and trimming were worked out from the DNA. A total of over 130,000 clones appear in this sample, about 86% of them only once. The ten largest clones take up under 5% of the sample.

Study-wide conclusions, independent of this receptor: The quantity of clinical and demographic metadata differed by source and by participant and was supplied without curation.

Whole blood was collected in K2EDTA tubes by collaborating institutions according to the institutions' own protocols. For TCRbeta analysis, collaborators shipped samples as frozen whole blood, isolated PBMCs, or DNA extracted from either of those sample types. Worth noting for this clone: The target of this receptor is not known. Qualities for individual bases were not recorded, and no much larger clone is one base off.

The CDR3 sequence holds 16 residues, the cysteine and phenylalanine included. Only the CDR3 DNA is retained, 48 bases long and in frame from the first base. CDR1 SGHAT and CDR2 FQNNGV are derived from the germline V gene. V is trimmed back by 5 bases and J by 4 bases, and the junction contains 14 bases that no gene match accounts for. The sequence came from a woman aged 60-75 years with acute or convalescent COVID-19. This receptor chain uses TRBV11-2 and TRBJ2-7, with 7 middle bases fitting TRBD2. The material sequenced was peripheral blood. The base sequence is TGTGCCAGCAGCCGTTTGTGGGGGAGGGATGGGTACGAGCAGTACTTC. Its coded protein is CASSRLWGRDGYEQYF.